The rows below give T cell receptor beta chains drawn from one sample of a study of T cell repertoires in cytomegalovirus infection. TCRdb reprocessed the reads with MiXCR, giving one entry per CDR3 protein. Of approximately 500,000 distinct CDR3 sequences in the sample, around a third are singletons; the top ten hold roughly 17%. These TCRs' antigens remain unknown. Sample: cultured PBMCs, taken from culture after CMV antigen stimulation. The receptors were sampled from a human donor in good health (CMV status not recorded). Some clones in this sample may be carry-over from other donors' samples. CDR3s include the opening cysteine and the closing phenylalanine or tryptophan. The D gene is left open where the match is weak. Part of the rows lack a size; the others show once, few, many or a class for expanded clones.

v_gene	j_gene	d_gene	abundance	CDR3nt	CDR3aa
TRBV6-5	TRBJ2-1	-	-	TGTGCCAGCAGTTACCGTGGAACAGCAACCTACAATGAGCAGTTCTTC	CASSYRGTATYNEQFF
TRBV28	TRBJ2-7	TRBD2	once	TGTGCCAGCAGTTTGGGGACTAGCGGGAACTACGAGCAGTACTTC	CASSLGTSGNYEQYF
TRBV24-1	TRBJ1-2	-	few	TGTGCCACCAGTGACCAGGCAGCTAACTATGGCTACACCTTC	CATSDQAANYGYTF
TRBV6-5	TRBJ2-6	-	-	TGTGCCAGCAGTTACTCAGGGAAGGACGTCCTGACTTTC	CASSYSGKDVLTF
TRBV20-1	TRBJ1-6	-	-	TGCAGTGCTAGAAGTTCCGGGACGGATAATTCACCCCTCCACTTT	CSARSSGTDNSPLHF
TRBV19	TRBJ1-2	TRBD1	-	TGTGCCAGTAAGAAAGGGACAGAGAACTATGGCTACACCTTC	CASKKGTENYGYTF
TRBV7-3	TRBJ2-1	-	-	TGTGCCAGCAGCTCCTCAGCGGTTGCCAATGAGCAGTTCTTC	CASSSSAVANEQFF
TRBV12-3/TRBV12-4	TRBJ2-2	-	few	TGTGCCAGCAGCCACAAATCGAACACCGGGGAGCTGTTTTTT	CASSHKSNTGELFF
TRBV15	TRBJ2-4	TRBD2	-	TGTGCCACCAGTGATACATTCCGGCGGGAGAGGGACATTCAGTACTTC	CATSDTFRRERDIQYF
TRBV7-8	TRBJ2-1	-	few	TGTGCCAGCAGCTTAAATAGGTTTGAAAATGAGCAGTTCTTC	CASSLNRFENEQFF
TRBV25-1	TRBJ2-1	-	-	TGTGCCAGCAGTGAATCCCCTTTCCGCCGGACCTATGAGCAGTTCTTC	CASSESPFRRTYEQFF
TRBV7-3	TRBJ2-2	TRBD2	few	TGTGCCAGCAGCCCGAACAGACTAGCGGGGAACACCGGGGAGCTGTTTTTT	CASSPNRLAGNTGELFF
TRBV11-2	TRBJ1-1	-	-	TGTGCCAGCAGCTTAGCATACCCTGAAGCTTTCTTT	CASSLAYPEAFF
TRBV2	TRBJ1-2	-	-	TGTGCCAGCACCAGGAGGGAGGGTGGCTACACCTTC	CASTRREGGYTF
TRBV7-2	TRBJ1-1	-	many	TGTGCCAGCAGCTTAGACAGGGAAGTCACTGAAGCTTTCTTT	CASSLDREVTEAFF
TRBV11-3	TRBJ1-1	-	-	TGTGCCAGCAGCTTAGATATAGGTGGTAACACTGAAGCTTTCTTT	CASSLDIGGNTEAFF
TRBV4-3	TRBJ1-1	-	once	TGCGCCAGCAGCCAAGCCGAGGGGGACAACACTGAAGCTTTCTTT	CASSQAEGDNTEAFF
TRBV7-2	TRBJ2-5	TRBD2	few	TGTGCCAGCAGCTTAGAAGGACTAGTCCAAGAGACCCAGTACTTC	CASSLEGLVQETQYF
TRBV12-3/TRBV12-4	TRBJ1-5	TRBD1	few	TGTGCCAGCAGCCCCGAACAGGGGAAGCAGCCCCAGCATTTT	CASSPEQGKQPQHF
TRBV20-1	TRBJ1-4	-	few	TGCAGTGCTGACGGGACCTCTAACGATGAAAAACTGTTTTTT	CSADGTSNDEKLFF
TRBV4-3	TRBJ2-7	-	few	TGCGCCAGCAGCCCGGAAATAGGGCCCTACGAGCAGTACTTC	CASSPEIGPYEQYF
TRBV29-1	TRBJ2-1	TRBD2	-	TGCAGCGCCGGGGGACTAGCGACTCTCTCCTACAATGAGCAGTTCTTC	CSAGGLATLSYNEQFF
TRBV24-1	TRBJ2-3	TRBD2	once	TGTGCCACCAGTGACCCCAGCCCAGGAGCGGGGGGCCTTCGGACAGATACGCAGTATTTT	CATSDPSPGAGGLRTDTQYF
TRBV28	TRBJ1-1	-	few	TGTGCCAGCAGTTTAAGGAAGGGTTGGGGCACTGAAGCTTTCTTT	CASSLRKGWGTEAFF